Each of the 4 T cell receptor beta chains below was sequenced from the same sample in a study of T cells in tuberculosis. Noted time point: new active TB diagnosis, blood taken before or within 7 days of starting treatment. Libraries were prepared by immunoSEQ multiplex PCR; TCRdb keeps only in-frame clonotypes and omits some of them. The data contain some 31,000 clones, roughly 94% of them seen just once; the ten biggest clones take up approximately 6.8%. The sample here was PBMCs, taken at tuberculosis diagnosis. The receptors originated from an adult with tuberculosis.

The chain uses TRBV6-1 and TRBJ2-7; 9 bases align to TRBD1. Germline-derived CDR1 and CDR2 are MNHNS and SASEGT. CDR3 length equals 14 residues. V lost 6 bases, J lost 2 bases, and 5 bases stayed unmatched. The CDR3 loop reads CASRPRTGAYEQYF. CDR3 DNA sequence: TGTGCCAGCAGACCCCGGACAGGGGCCTACGAGCAGTACTTC.

The chain links TRBV19 to TRBJ1-5, with 9 bases aligning to TRBD1. Germline V gene sequence: CDR1 LNHDA, CDR2 SQIVND (reference sequence). V was pared by 7 bases and J by 3 bases, with 7 bases of the junction left unmatched. This CDR3 region has 15 residues. This CDR3 reads CASTPGQGPNQPQHF. Written as DNA, the CDR3 is TGTGCCAGTACCCCGGGACAGGGCCCCAATCAGCCCCAGCATTTT.

The chain recombines TRBV19 with TRBJ1-1; TRBD1 matches at 7 bases. CDR1 LNHDA and CDR2 SQIVND come from the germline V gene (reference sequence). V trimming: 7 bases; J trimming: 5 bases; junction bases outside the gene matches: 10. The CDR3 has 14 amino acids. The CDR3 sequence is CASIRGQASTEAFF. CDR3 nucleotides: TGTGCCAGTATTAGGGGGCAGGCTAGTACTGAAGCTTTCTTT.

This clone appeared a single time. The chain is built from TRBV27 and TRBJ1-4, with D tentatively TRBD1 (6 bases). The CDR3 extends over 15 amino acids. The germline V and J ends were trimmed by 5 bases and 5 bases, with 15 bases remaining between them. Germline CDR1 MNHEY, CDR2 SMNVEV (reference sequence). CDR3 in amino acids: CASSPRQAPNEKLFF. The CDR3 nucleotides are TGTGCCAGCAGTCCACGACAGGCACCAAATGAAAAACTGTTTTTT.